The 27 T cell receptor beta chains below all came from one sample that was sequenced in a study of cytomegalovirus exposure and HLA in healthy donors (dated 2017 in TCRdb). Libraries were prepared through the immunoSEQ multiplex PCR assay. A mixture of 60 forward primers for TCR Vbeta segments and 13 reverse primers for TCR Jbeta segments was used in the multiplex PCR. TCRdb took this table from immuneACCESS and kept in-frame rearrangements with V and J called. Such tables lack part of the clones; where checked against another copy, unresolved V genes explain under half of the gap, and the rest is unexplained. The sample table lists 250,000 or so clones, 75% to 85% of them with a count of one. 8% of the sample rests with the top ten. The sequencing sample was made of PBMCs. Every receptor here comes from a woman aged 55-69 years in good health and CMV-seropositive.

This chain connects TRBV19 to TRBJ1-1; D gene unclear. CDR3 size: 13 residues. Germline V CDR1 and CDR2: LNHDA, SQIVND (reference sequence). Trimming pared 10 bases from V and 1 base from J, leaving 13 bases between. The CDR3 loop reads CAINTPGNTEAFF. CDR3 nucleotides: TGTGCCATCAACACCCCGGGGAACACTGAAGCTTTCTTT.

The chain couples TRBV10-3 to TRBJ2-3; TRBD2 matches 15 bases. Germline CDR1 reads ENHRY; CDR2 reads SYGVKD. Trimming removed 5 bases from V and 4 bases from J; junction bases left unmatched: 10. This CDR3 region has 18 residues. CDR3: CAISSGTSGRRGPDTQYF. As DNA, the CDR3 is TGTGCCATCAGTTCCGGGACTAGCGGGAGGCGGGGGCCAGATACGCAGTATTTT.

The genes are TRBV7-9 and TRBJ1-4; a weak D match, TRBD1 (6 bases). The CDR3 is 15 amino acids. Deletions cut 1 base from V and 8 bases from J, with 14 bases between. Germline CDR1 is SEHNR and CDR2 is FQNEAQ (reference sequence). The CDR3 protein is CASSLEAQGYEKLFF. The CDR3 DNA reads as TGTGCCAGCAGCTTAGAGGCACAGGGCTACGAAAAACTGTTTTTT.

The chain employs TRBV5-3 and TRBJ2-7, with D tentatively TRBD1 (6 bases). TRBV5-3 is flagged as an ORF with uncertain function. V was trimmed by 3 bases and J by 2 bases, leaving 15 bases between them. CDR3 size: 15 residues. In DNA, the CDR3 is TGTGCCAGAAGCTCCGGGACACTTGATCCCTACGAGCAGTACTTC. It encodes CARSSGTLDPYEQYF.

This chain joins TRBV6-5 and TRBJ1-1, with a possible D match to TRBD1 (5 bases). Germline-derived CDR1 and CDR2 are MNHEY and SVGAGI. The CDR3 contains 14 residues. Trimming shortened V by 5 bases and J by 1 base, and 11 bases separated the two germline ends. The chain's CDR3 is CASSPGLSNTEAFF. As DNA, the CDR3 is TGTGCCAGCAGTCCGGGACTCTCGAACACTGAAGCTTTCTTT.

The chain couples TRBV5-1 to TRBJ2-7; TRBD1 matches 10 bases. Germline V gene data show CDR1 as SGHRS and CDR2 as YFSETQ. The CDR3 extends over 16 amino acids. The V and J ends lost 4 bases and 1 base, in that order; junction bases with no gene match: 8. The CDR3 loop reads CASSRWTGGISYEQYF. The CDR3 DNA sequence: TGCGCCAGCAGCCGCTGGACAGGGGGGATATCCTACGAGCAGTACTTC. Using reference TRBV5-1 and TRBJ2-7 for the parts outside the CDR3, the full variable domain is KAGVTQTPRYLIKTRGQQVTLSCSPISGHRSVSWYQQTPGQGLQFLFEYFSETQRNKGNFPGRFSGRQFSNSRSEMNVSTLELGDSALYLCASSRWTGGISYEQYFGPGTRLTVT.

The V and J genes are TRBV9 and TRBJ1-3, with a tentative D call TRBD1 (6 bases). Germline V gives CDR1 SGDLS, CDR2 YYNGEE. Trimming pared 3 bases from V and 9 bases from J, leaving 13 bases between. The CDR3 consists of 13 residues. DNA for the CDR3: TGTGCCAGCAGCGCGACCCTACAGGGCACCATATATTTT. This codes for CASSATLQGTIYF.

The V call is TRBV9, the J call TRBJ1-2, with 7 nucleotides matching TRBD1. The CDR3 is 16 amino acids. Germline V gene sequence: CDR1 SGDLS, CDR2 YYNGEE. V dropped 0 bases and J dropped 9; count of bases not matched to a gene: 14. DNA for the CDR3: TGTGCCAGCAGCGTAGGAGGCTTGGGGACAGCTTCTAGCTACACCTTC. Translation gives CASSVGGLGTASSYTF.

This clone was observed a handful of times. The rearrangement joins TRBV2 to TRBJ2-7, with TRBD1 matching 9 bases. The CDR3 runs to 13 residues. In germline, CDR1 is SNHLY, CDR2 FYNNEI. The V gene end was trimmed by 8 bases and the J gene end by 6 bases; junction bases not matched to a gene: 8. The CDR3 region has the DNA TGTGCCAGCCGGCGGACAGGGGTCCTCGAGCAGTACTTC. Translation gives CASRRTGVLEQYF. The full variable domain, in which reference TRBV2 and TRBJ2-7 provide the parts outside the CDR3, is EPEVTQTPSHQVTQMGQEVILRCVPISNHLYFYWYRQILGQKVEFLVSFYNNEISEKSEIFDDQFSVERPDGSNFTLKIRSTKLEDSAMYFCASRRTGVLEQYFGPGTRLTVT.

The V call is TRBV7-9, the J call TRBJ2-6; possibly TRBD1 for D (6 bases). The germline V and J ends were trimmed by 5 bases and 3 bases, with 14 bases remaining between them. The germline gives CDR1 SEHNR, CDR2 FQNEAQ (reference sequence). The length of the CDR3 is 16 residues. The CDR3 is CASSLPAGDGANVLTF. As DNA, the CDR3 is TGTGCCAGCAGCCTGCCGGCAGGGGATGGGGCCAACGTCCTGACTTTC.

The V and J genes are TRBV7-9 and TRBJ2-3, with TRBD1 matching over 7 bases. Germline assignment: CDR1 SEHNR and CDR2 FQNEAQ (reference sequence). CDR3 size: 14 residues. V was clipped by 8 bases and J by 3 bases; unmatched bases: 8. CDR3 in amino acids: CASSPRQGTDTQYF. In nucleotides, the CDR3 is TGTGCCAGCTCCCCGAGACAGGGAACAGATACGCAGTATTTT. The full variable domain, in which reference TRBV7-9 and TRBJ2-3 provide the parts outside the CDR3, is DTGVSQNPRHKITKRGQNVTFRCDPISEHNRLYWYRQTLGQGPEFLTYFQNEAQLEKSRLLSDRFSAERPKGSFSTLEIQRTEQGDSAMYLCASSPRQGTDTQYFGPGTRLTVL.

The V call is TRBV2, the J call TRBJ2-7; 8 positions agree with TRBD1. Germline V gene sequence: CDR1 SNHLY, CDR2 FYNNEI. Trimming removed 1 base from V and 4 bases from J; junction bases left unmatched: 0. This CDR3 is built from 13 residues. The CDR3 reads CASSEDRGYEQYF. As DNA, the CDR3 is TGTGCCAGCAGTGAAGACAGGGGGTACGAGCAGTACTTC. Full variable domain (remainder filled in from reference TRBV2 and TRBJ2-7): EPEVTQTPSHQVTQMGQEVILRCVPISNHLYFYWYRQILGQKVEFLVSFYNNEISEKSEIFDDQFSVERPDGSNFTLKIRSTKLEDSAMYFCASSEDRGYEQYFGPGTRLTVT.

The genes are TRBV5-8 and TRBJ1-5, with 7 bases identical to TRBD1. V was clipped by 4 bases and J by 4 bases; unmatched bases: 8. This CDR3 is 15 amino acids long. Per the germline V gene, CDR1 is SGHTS and CDR2 is YDEGEE. The CDR3 protein is CASSPPTGKNQPQHF. The CDR3 DNA reads as TGTGCCAGCAGCCCCCCGACAGGGAAGAATCAGCCCCAGCATTTT.

For the CDR3, the DNA is TGCGCCAGCAGCCAAGACGGTTATGAGGGGGCGCGGAATGAGCAGTTCTTC. Its translation is CASSQDGYEGARNEQFF. The chain recombines TRBV4-1 with TRBJ2-1; 7 bases line up with TRBD1. V lost 0 bases and J lost 7; bases outside the gene matches: 12. CDR3 size: 17 residues. CDR1 MGHRA and CDR2 YSYEKL come from the germline V gene.

This clone was recorded only once. This chain connects TRBV6-5 to TRBJ2-3; TRBD2 is a possible D gene (6 bases). The V end was cut by 4 bases, the J end by 4 bases, with 15 bases between. The CDR3 runs 15 residues. Germline assignment: CDR1 MNHEY and CDR2 SVGAGI. The CDR3 reads CASSLRGGHADTQYF. DNA of the CDR3: TGTGCCAGCAGTTTACGGGGAGGCCACGCAGATACGCAGTATTTT.

The chain recombines TRBV6-1 with TRBJ2-7; 8 nucleotides align to TRBD2. Germline loops: CDR1 MNHNS, CDR2 SASEGT. The CDR3 spans 13 residues. J lost 5 bases, V lost 3 bases, and 3 bases had no gene match. CDR3 bases: TGTGCCAGCAGTGAGGGCGGGAGGAACGAGCAGTACTTC. This translates into CASSEGGRNEQYF.

Comments on this clone: Its ends do not fully match the called genes, so a read error is possible. The V and J genes are TRBV6-5 and TRBJ2-7, with TRBD2 matching over 11 bases. Looked up from germline, CDR1 is MNHEY and CDR2 is SVGAGI. The CDR3 contains 13 residues. CDR3 sequence (DNA): TGTGCCAGCAGCAAGGGACTAGCGGCCGCACGGCACTTC. Its translation is CASSKGLAAARHF.

The V gene is TRBV29-1, the J gene TRBJ2-5; tentative D call: TRBD2 (5 bases). Near its end, the DNA agrees better with TRBJ2-7, so the J call may be wrong. The germline gives CDR1 SQVTM, CDR2 ANQGSEA. The CDR3 loop spans 12 amino acids. CDR3 sequence: CSVGAGSYEQYF. In DNA, the CDR3 is TGCAGCGTTGGGGCGGGTTCCTACGAGCAGTACTTC.

V gene TRBV7-2 combines with J gene TRBJ1-1; D is perhaps TRBD1 (6 bases). CDR3 length: 13 amino acids. Trimming took 6 bases from V and 4 from J, leaving 12 bases between them. Looked up from germline, CDR1 is SGHTA and CDR2 is FQGNSA. CDR3 coding DNA: TGTGCCAGCAGGTTACAGGGTAGCACTGAAGCTTTCTTT. Its protein is CASRLQGSTEAFF.

This clone has a handful of counts. The chain employs TRBV19 and TRBJ2-3, with 11 bases lining up with TRBD1. V shed 4 bases and J 9 bases; nucleotides not matched to a gene: 9. This CDR3 has 15 residues. The V gene's germline CDR1 is LNHDA and CDR2 SQIVND (reference sequence). The CDR3 DNA reads as TGTGCCAGTAGTACCTTGGGGACAGGGGGGAAGACGCAGTATTTT. It yields the protein CASSTLGTGGKTQYF.

This sequence joins TRBV5-6 and TRBJ2-1; TRBD2 aligns across 15 bases. Germline CDR1 reads SGHDT; CDR2 reads YYEEEE. Trimming took 4 bases from V and 7 from J; bases not matched to a gene: 3. The length of the CDR3 is 15 residues. CDR3 amino acids: CASSPGLAGGNEQFF. CDR3 DNA sequence: TGTGCCAGCAGCCCCGGACTAGCGGGAGGGAATGAGCAGTTCTTC.

CDR3 amino acids: CASSLAGLGDTQYF. As DNA, the CDR3 is TGTGCCAGCAGCTTAGCGGGATTGGGAGATACGCAGTATTTT. V is TRBV7-3 and J is TRBJ2-3, with D possibly TRBD2 on 6 matching bases. The V end lost 2 bases, the J end lost 5 bases, and 11 bases lay between the germline ends. CDR3 length: 14 residues. Germline-derived CDR1 and CDR2 are SGHTA and FQGTGA.

The chain links TRBV5-6 to TRBJ1-1, with 7 bases matching TRBD1. Unmatched junction bases numbered 5, after V lost 0 bases and J lost 0 bases. CDR3 size: 16 residues. Germline loops: CDR1 SGHDT, CDR2 YYEEEE. DNA for the CDR3: TGTGCCAGCAGCTTGGTTAGGGGGCCACTGAACACTGAAGCTTTCTTT. Translating it yields CASSLVRGPLNTEAFF.

The chain has TRBV28 and TRBJ1-5; TRBD1 matches 9 bases. Germline CDR1 is MDHEN and CDR2 is SYDVKM. The junction had 8 bases not matched to a gene; V was cut back by 10 bases and J by 4 bases. The CDR3 sequence is 14 residues long. CDR3 in amino acids: CAMDRGFWNQPQHF. CDR3 nucleotides: TGTGCCATGGACAGGGGATTTTGGAATCAGCCCCAGCATTTT.

The chain employs TRBV18 and TRBJ2-6; a possible D gene is TRBD1 (5 bases). There are 15 residues in the CDR3. V lost 0 bases to trimming and J lost 4 bases, with 7 bases between them. Germline CDR1 reads KGHSH; CDR2 reads LQKENI. The CDR3 coding sequence is TGTGCCAGCTCACCACCAGGGGTCGGGGCCAACGTCCTGACTTTC. This codes for CASSPPGVGANVLTF.

The chain has TRBV27 and TRBJ2-3, with D possibly TRBD2 on 6 matching bases. The germline V and J ends were trimmed by 6 bases and 1 base, with 14 bases remaining between them. Germline CDR1 and CDR2: MNHEY and SMNVEV (reference sequence). The length of the CDR3 is 15 residues. CDR3 region: CASRAGLTRTDTQYF. In DNA, the CDR3 is TGTGCCAGCAGAGCAGGACTAACCCGCACAGATACGCAGTATTTT.

The sample holds one count of this clone. The chain combines TRBV27 with TRBJ2-1, with D uncertain. This CDR3 spans 13 amino acids. Between the trimmed V and J ends, which lost 3 bases and 8 bases, there was a span of 11 bases. The germline V gene encodes CDR1 MNHEY and CDR2 SMNVEV (reference sequence). The CDR3 reads CASSLLTDYEQFF. In DNA, the CDR3 is TGTGCCAGCAGTTTGTTGACCGACTATGAGCAGTTCTTC.